Sequencing of this T cell receptor (beta chain) was carried out in a study of cytomegalovirus exposure and HLA in healthy donors. PCR involved 60 Vbeta and 13 Jbeta primers. Produced via immunoSEQ multiplex PCR; TCRdb's table is partial and in-frame only. This table has roughly 160,000 clones, around 84% appearing once. The CDR3 sequence is 15 residues long. Germline V gene data show CDR1 as SGHVS and CDR2 as FQNEAQ. The V segment lost 4 bases and the J segment 7 bases; nucleotides outside the gene matches: 12. Sequences were obtained from PBMCs. The chain uses TRBV7-8 and TRBJ2-5; 7 bases map to TRBD1. The receptor was isolated from a boy between 2 and 15 years old in good health and CMV-seronegative. CDR3 in amino acids: CASSSGQRSFGTQYF. CDR3 sequence (DNA): TGTGCCAGCAGCTCGGGACAGAGGTCCTTTGGGACCCAGTACTTC.